Listed below are T cell receptor beta chains from one sample, sequenced in a study of blood T cell repertoires in COVID-19. The method was immunoSEQ multiplex PCR; TCRdb's version includes in-frame clones alone and lacks a portion of them. Among about 220,000 clones, roughly 85% were seen once, and the ten largest hold around 2.5%. The sample taken for sequencing was peripheral blood. These receptors came from a woman in her 70s with COVID-19, enrolled during active disease. The CDR3 runs from the conserved cysteine through the conserved F or W. Fields, in order: clone size, V gene, D gene, J gene, CDR3 DNA, CDR3 protein. D genes are given only for firm matches. Clone sizes are given selectively: once, few, many, or a class where the clone is expanded.

size: once; V: TRBV7-2; D: TRBD1; J: TRBJ2-1; DNA: TGTGCCAGCAGCTTGACGGGACAGACCTACAATGAGCAGTTCTTC; CDR3: CASSLTGQTYNEQFF
size: -; V: TRBV7-2; D: -; J: TRBJ2-3; DNA: TGTGCCTCGACCCAGGCAGATACGCAGTATTTT; CDR3: CASTQADTQYF
size: -; V: TRBV30; D: -; J: TRBJ2-2; DNA: TGTGCCTCTCCGCCGGGGGGCGGGCTAAACACCGGGGAGCTGTTTTTT; CDR3: CASPPGGGLNTGELFF
size: -; V: TRBV18; D: TRBD1; J: TRBJ2-2; DNA: TGTGCCAGCTCACCTGCAGGGGGAATCACCGGGGAGCTGTTTTTT; CDR3: CASSPAGGITGELFF
size: -; V: TRBV5-6; D: TRBD1; J: TRBJ2-7; DNA: TGTGCCAGCAGCCCGAGTGGGGACAGCTTTGACTACGAGCAGTACTTC; CDR3: CASSPSGDSFDYEQYF
size: few; V: TRBV18; D: -; J: TRBJ1-1; DNA: TGTGCCAGTTCAAACGGTCTGAACACTGAAGCTTTCTTT; CDR3: CASSNGLNTEAFF
size: -; V: TRBV3-1/TRBV3-2; D: -; J: TRBJ1-2; DNA: TGTGCCAGCAGCCCGCCGGGGGGAATCCCGGGGGGCTACACCTTC; CDR3: CASSPPGGIPGGYTF
size: -; V: TRBV9; D: TRBD2; J: TRBJ2-1; DNA: TGTGCCAGCAGCGTTACTAGCGCTAGTGAGCAGTTCTTC; CDR3: CASSVTSASEQFF
size: -; V: TRBV6-5; D: TRBD1; J: TRBJ1-5; DNA: TGTGCCAGCAGCGCGGACAGGGGGCGCGGGCAGCCCCAGCATTTT; CDR3: CASSADRGRGQPQHF
size: -; V: TRBV7-6; D: -; J: TRBJ1-1; DNA: TGTGCCAGCAGCCCGCGCGCCAGGGGCACTGAAGCTTTCTTT; CDR3: CASSPRARGTEAFF
size: -; V: TRBV24-1; D: TRBD2; J: TRBJ2-2; DNA: TGTGCCACCAGTCCCAGCGGGGGTTCCGGGGAGCTGTTTTTT; CDR3: CATSPSGGSGELFF
size: few; V: TRBV5-6; D: TRBD1; J: TRBJ2-7; DNA: TGTGCCAGCAGCTTTGGACCACAGGGGTACGAGCAGTACTTC; CDR3: CASSFGPQGYEQYF
size: -; V: TRBV19; D: TRBD1; J: TRBJ1-2; DNA: TGTGCCAGTAGTAAACCGGGACAGGGGAAAGTAGGCTACACCTTC; CDR3: CASSKPGQGKVGYTF
size: -; V: TRBV3-1/TRBV3-2; D: TRBD2; J: TRBJ2-2; DNA: TGTGCCAGCAGCCAGACTAGCGCGGGCACCGGGGAGCTGTTTTTT; CDR3: CASSQTSAGTGELFF
size: -; V: TRBV20-1; D: TRBD1; J: TRBJ2-2; DNA: TGCAGTGCTAGTGCCCCAGGGACAGGTTTCACCGGGGAGCTGTTTTTT; CDR3: CSASAPGTGFTGELFF
size: once; V: TRBV6-1; D: -; J: TRBJ2-7; DNA: TGTGCCAGCAGTGAACCAGGCAGGGTAACCTACGAGCAGTACTTC; CDR3: CASSEPGRVTYEQYF
size: -; V: TRBV11-3; D: -; J: TRBJ2-7; DNA: TGTGCCAGCAGCCCCCTCCTGGCGCGGGCCTACGAGCAGTACTTC; CDR3: CASSPLLARAYEQYF
size: -; V: TRBV19; D: TRBD2; J: TRBJ2-1; DNA: TGTGCCAGTAGTATTAGCGGGAGCTCCTACAATGAGCAGTTCTTC; CDR3: CASSISGSSYNEQFF
size: -; V: TRBV5-6; D: TRBD2; J: TRBJ2-3; DNA: TGTGCCAGCAGCTTGGGACTAGCGGGGGCCACAGATACGCAGTATTTT; CDR3: CASSLGLAGATDTQYF
size: -; V: TRBV9; D: -; J: TRBJ1-3; DNA: TGTGCCAGCAGCTCTCACCCGATTGGAGACTCTGGAAACACCATATATTTT; CDR3: CASSSHPIGDSGNTIYF
size: -; V: TRBV6-2/TRBV6-3; D: -; J: TRBJ2-3; DNA: TGTGCCAGCAGTTCCGGGGGGCCGAGAGATACGCAGTATTTT; CDR3: CASSSGGPRDTQYF
size: -; V: TRBV6-5; D: -; J: TRBJ1-6; DNA: TGTGCCAGCAGGGAGTTTAGCTCCTATAATTCACCCCTCCACTTT; CDR3: CASREFSSYNSPLHF
size: -; V: TRBV9; D: -; J: TRBJ1-3; DNA: TGTGCCAGCAGCGTAAACTCGATCTCTGGAAACACCATATATTTT; CDR3: CASSVNSISGNTIYF
size: -; V: TRBV7-3; D: -; J: TRBJ2-3; DNA: TGTGCCAGCAGCTTATCCTTCCGGGTAGATACGCAGTATTTT; CDR3: CASSLSFRVDTQYF
size: -; V: TRBV6-2/TRBV6-3; D: -; J: TRBJ1-2; DNA: TGTGCCAGCAGTTACCCCGGGAGGACTGGCTACACCTTC; CDR3: CASSYPGRTGYTF
size: -; V: TRBV27; D: -; J: TRBJ2-4; DNA: TGTGCCAGCAGCCCTGCAGGGGTTGTAGCCAAAAACATTCAGTACTTC; CDR3: CASSPAGVVAKNIQYF
size: -; V: TRBV18; D: TRBD1; J: TRBJ1-1; DNA: TGTGCCAGCGACAGACAGGGGCCCTTGAACACTGAAGCTTTCTTT; CDR3: CASDRQGPLNTEAFF
size: -; V: TRBV6-2/TRBV6-3; D: TRBD1; J: TRBJ1-5; DNA: TGTGCCAGCAGTTACTCGTCGACAGGGGGTATGAATCAGCCCCAGCATTTT; CDR3: CASSYSSTGGMNQPQHF
size: -; V: TRBV6-2/TRBV6-3; D: -; J: TRBJ2-2; DNA: TGTGCCAGCAGTTCACTAGTATCCACCGGGGAGCTGTTTTTT; CDR3: CASSSLVSTGELFF
size: -; V: TRBV24-1; D: TRBD1; J: TRBJ1-1; DNA: TGTGCCACCAGTGCAGGGGACAGGGCGAACACTGAAGCTTTCTTT; CDR3: CATSAGDRANTEAFF
size: -; V: TRBV19; D: -; J: TRBJ2-1; DNA: TGTGCCAGTTCCCTTCCCCCACTAGCAGGGCTCAATGAGCAGTTCTTC; CDR3: CASSLPPLAGLNEQFF
size: -; V: TRBV7-9; D: TRBD1; J: TRBJ1-1; DNA: TGTGCCAGCAGCCCCGGGACAGCCACTGAAGCTTTCTTT; CDR3: CASSPGTATEAFF
size: -; V: TRBV3-1/TRBV3-2; D: -; J: TRBJ1-2; DNA: TGTGCCAGCAGCCAAGGGGACACCTATGGCTACACCTTC; CDR3: CASSQGDTYGYTF
size: -; V: TRBV27; D: TRBD1; J: TRBJ1-2; DNA: TGTGCCAGCAGCCGGCCAGGGGGTGAAGGAGGCTACACCTTC; CDR3: CASSRPGGEGGYTF
size: -; V: TRBV12-5; D: -; J: TRBJ2-7; DNA: TGTGCTAGTGGTTCGGACAGCCAAGGCGGTTACGAGCAGTACTTC; CDR3: CASGSDSQGGYEQYF
size: -; V: TRBV11-3; D: -; J: TRBJ1-3; DNA: TGTGCCAGCAGCAATGGACAGCTTACTGGAAACACCATATATTTT; CDR3: CASSNGQLTGNTIYF
size: -; V: TRBV6-1; D: -; J: TRBJ1-2; DNA: TGTGCCAGCAGTGAAGGGAGAGGACTTGAACGGAGATTTGGCTACACCTTC; CDR3: CASSEGRGLERRFGYTF
size: -; V: TRBV4-3; D: TRBD1; J: TRBJ1-6; DNA: TGCGCCAGCAGCCAAGGGGACAGGGAGCTCCTCCACTTT; CDR3: CASSQGDRELLHF
size: few; V: TRBV27; D: -; J: TRBJ2-5; DNA: TGTGCCAGCAGTTTATCGGGGGAGGGGGAGGAGACCCAGTACTTC; CDR3: CASSLSGEGEETQYF
size: few; V: TRBV7-3; D: -; J: TRBJ2-7; DNA: TGTGCCAGTAGTCCGGGACAAAGTTACGAGCAGTACTTC; CDR3: CASSPGQSYEQYF
size: -; V: TRBV6-6; D: -; J: TRBJ1-5; DNA: TGTGCCAGCAGCCCCCAGGGTTATGTTCAGCCCCAGCATTTT; CDR3: CASSPQGYVQPQHF
size: -; V: TRBV2; D: TRBD2; J: TRBJ2-3; DNA: TGTGCCAGCAGTGAAGCTGGAATAGCGGGGGGCGAGGCGCAGTATTTT; CDR3: CASSEAGIAGGEAQYF
size: -; V: TRBV3-1/TRBV3-2; D: TRBD2; J: TRBJ2-5; DNA: TGTGCCAGCAGCCAAGAAAGCGGGGGCCCTTGGGAGACCCAGTACTTC; CDR3: CASSQESGGPWETQYF
size: -; V: TRBV6-2/TRBV6-3; D: TRBD1; J: TRBJ2-3; DNA: TGTGCCAGCAGTGTTTCGGGACAGCTCACAGATACGCAGTATTTT; CDR3: CASSVSGQLTDTQYF
size: few; V: TRBV7-9; D: -; J: TRBJ1-2; DNA: TGTGCCAGCAGCTTATATGACAGGCCCTACTATGGCTACACCTTC; CDR3: CASSLYDRPYYGYTF
size: -; V: TRBV19; D: TRBD1; J: TRBJ1-6; DNA: TGTGCCAGTAGAACGCCGGGACAGGGGGTCTCACCCCTCCACTTT; CDR3: CASRTPGQGVSPLHF
size: -; V: TRBV6-2/TRBV6-3; D: TRBD2; J: TRBJ2-3; DNA: TGTGCCAGCAGTTGGGGTAGCGGGAGAACAGATACGCAGTATTTT; CDR3: CASSWGSGRTDTQYF